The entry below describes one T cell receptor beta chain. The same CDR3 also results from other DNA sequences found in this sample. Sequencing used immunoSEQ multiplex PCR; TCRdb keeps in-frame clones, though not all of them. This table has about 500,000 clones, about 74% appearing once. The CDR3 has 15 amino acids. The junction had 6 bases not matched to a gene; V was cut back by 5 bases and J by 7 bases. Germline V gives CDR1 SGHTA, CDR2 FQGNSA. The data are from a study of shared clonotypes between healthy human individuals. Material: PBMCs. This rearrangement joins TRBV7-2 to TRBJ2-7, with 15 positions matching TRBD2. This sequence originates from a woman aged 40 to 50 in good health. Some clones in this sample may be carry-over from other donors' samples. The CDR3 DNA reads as TGTGCCAGCAGCCTCGGACTAGCGGGAGGGAGAGAGCAGTACTTC. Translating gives CASSLGLAGGREQYF. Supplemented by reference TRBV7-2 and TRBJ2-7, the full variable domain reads GAGVSQSPSNKVTEKGKDVELRCDPISGHTALYWYRQSLGQGLEFLIYFQGNSAPDKSGLPSDRFSAERTGGSVSTLTIQRTQQEDSAVYLCASSLGLAGGREQYFGPGTRLTVT.